This record looks at one T cell receptor (beta chain) sequence and its context. The antigen remains unidentified. This sample is part of a study of T cell repertoires in cytomegalovirus infection. Study in general: Selected CMV epitopes included recently identified HLA-C-restricted ones as well as well-studied HLA-B-restricted ones. Public TCR beta signatures were indicative of both CMV infection and a matching HLA type.

Overall study results and limits: Cumulated frequencies of public TCR beta families served to identify carriers of CMV plus the relevant HLA. HLA-C-restricted CMV-specific TCR beta clonotypes prevailed in the ex vivo response.

TCRdb redid the calling of the reads with MiXCR, one entry per CDR3 protein. The profile covers approximately 730,000 distinct CDR3 sequences, with approximately 32% appearing a single time and less than 15% taken by the ten largest. V trimming: 4 bases; J trimming: 7 bases; junction bases outside the gene matches: 6. CDR1 MNHNS and CDR2 SASEGT come from the germline V gene. The CDR3 is 15 amino acids. The V gene is TRBV6-1, the J gene TRBJ2-1; 11 bases are shared with TRBD2. The sequenced sample was cultured CD8+ T cells from PBMCs, obtained from culture after CMV antigen stimulation. The receptor's source is a human donor in good health (CMV status not recorded). Some clones in this sample may be carry-over from other donors' samples. The DNA of the CDR3 is TGTGCCAGCAGTGTCGGTAGCGGGGGGGCAAATGAGCAGTTCTTC. Protein sequence: CASSVGSGGANEQFF.